A single sample is the source of the 16 T cell receptor beta chains below, sequenced in a study of blood T cell repertoires in COVID-19. Profiled with immunoSEQ multiplex PCR; TCRdb holds only in-frame clones, not every one. The data hold about 65,000 clones, with roughly four fifths observed a single time. Sequencing was carried out using peripheral blood. The source of these receptors is an older man with acute or convalescent COVID-19.

V and J are TRBV29-1 and TRBJ1-2, with D perhaps matching TRBD1 (5 bases). Trimming removed 4 bases from V and 0 bases from J, with 15 bases in between. Germline lookup yields CDR1 SQVTM and CDR2 ANQGSEA. The CDR3 spans 15 residues. The chain's CDR3 is CSVAPGAVTNYGYTF. The CDR3 DNA reads TGCAGCGTTGCTCCTGGGGCAGTAACTAACTATGGCTACACCTTC.

The chain couples TRBV13 to TRBJ1-5; D is perhaps TRBD1 (6 bases). The CDR3 loop spans 15 amino acids. CDR1 PRHDT and CDR2 FYEKMQ come from the germline V gene (reference sequence). Trimming took 0 bases from V and 3 from J, leaving 9 bases between them. DNA for the CDR3: TGTGCCAGCAGCTTAGGACAGGGCTTCAATCAGCCCCAGCATTTT. Translated: CASSLGQGFNQPQHF.

This clone occurred a few times. The chain carries TRBV30 and TRBJ1-6, with 7 bases that match TRBD1. CDR1 is GTSNPN, CDR2 SVGIG, per germline (reference sequence). The CDR3 extends over 13 amino acids. The J segment lost 10 bases and the V segment lost 4 bases, leaving 7 bases of the junction unmatched. The CDR3 is CAWNRGWRSPLHF. The CDR3 DNA reads as TGTGCCTGGAACAGGGGCTGGAGATCACCCCTCCACTTT.

Here the CDR3 reads CASSQSKRQGSYNSPLHF. Written as DNA, the CDR3 is TGTGCCAGCAGCCAATCAAAACGCCAGGGCTCCTATAATTCACCCCTCCACTTT. V usage is TRBV14 and J usage is TRBJ1-6; TRBD1 might be the D (5 bases). Trimming took off 2 bases at V and 0 bases at J, with 14 bases between the two ends. Germline V gene sequence: CDR1 SGHDN, CDR2 FVKESK. The CDR3 loop spans 18 amino acids.

This clone is a singleton in its sample. The V call is TRBV6-1, the J call TRBJ2-5; tentatively, D is TRBD1 (6 bases). Germline V gene sequence: CDR1 MNHNS, CDR2 SASEGT. This CDR3 region has 16 residues. The V end lost 0 bases, the J end lost 5 bases, and 16 bases lay between the germline ends. The CDR3 DNA reads as TGTGCCAGCAGTGAAGCGCAATTTGAGGGGGTCGAGACCCAGTACTTC. It codes for CASSEAQFEGVETQYF.

V and J are TRBV19 and TRBJ1-5; D unclear. Germline CDR1 reads LNHDA; CDR2 reads SQIVND (reference sequence). V was pared by 4 bases and J by 7 bases, with 17 bases between. This CDR3 spans 15 amino acids. This chain's CDR3 is CASSTGGLREQPQHF. CDR3 bases: TGTGCCAGTAGTACGGGAGGCTTGCGGGAACAGCCCCAGCATTTT. The full variable domain, in which reference TRBV19 and TRBJ1-5 provide the parts outside the CDR3, is DGGITQSPKYLFRKEGQNVTLSCEQNLNHDAMYWYRQDPGQGLRLIYYSQIVNDFQKGDIAEGYSVSREKKESFPLTVTSAQKNPTAFYLCASSTGGLREQPQHFGDGTRLSIL.

The chain uses TRBV12-3 or TRBV12-4 and TRBJ1-1; 7 nucleotides align to TRBD1. The CDR3 is made up of 13 amino acids. The V and J ends lost 7 bases and 3 bases, in that order; junction bases with no gene match: 5. Written as DNA, the CDR3 is TGTGCCAGCACCTTGCAGGGGGACACTGAAGCTTTCTTT. This translates into CASTLQGDTEAFF.

The chain employs TRBV5-1 and TRBJ2-1, with TRBD1 matching 11 bases. Germline V CDR1 and CDR2: SGHRS, YFSETQ. V gave up 4 bases and J gave up 4 bases; unmatched junction bases: 4. This CDR3 is built from 15 residues. The CDR3 bases are TGCGCCAGCAGCCAGGGACAGGGGGGTTACAATGAGCAGTTCTTC. Amino acid sequence: CASSQGQGGYNEQFF.

This chain links TRBV3-1 (or the pseudogene TRBV3-2) with TRBJ1-1, with 8 bases lining up with TRBD1. V lost 0 bases to trimming and J lost 1 base; unmatched junction nucleotides: 4. This CDR3 has 16 amino acids. Germline lookup yields CDR1 LGHDT and CDR2 YNNKEL (reference sequence). DNA for the CDR3: TGTGCCAGCAGCCAAGATTCCGGGACAGGGAACACTGAAGCTTTCTTT. Translating gives CASSQDSGTGNTEAFF.

The count of this clone is one. The chain carries TRBV9 and TRBJ1-2; 7 bases are a match to TRBD1. The CDR3 length is 15 residues. The germline gives CDR1 SGDLS, CDR2 YYNGEE. With 0 bases clipped from V and 3 bases from J, the junction kept 5 bases outside the gene matches. The CDR3 region is CASSVGDSLYYGYTF. DNA for the CDR3: TGTGCCAGCAGCGTAGGGGACAGCCTATACTATGGCTACACCTTC. Full variable domain (missing parts from reference TRBV9 and TRBJ1-2): DSGVTQTPKHLITATGQRVTLRCSPRSGDLSVYWYQQSLDQGLQFLIQYYNGEERAKGNILERFSAQQFPDLHSELNLSSLELGDSALYFCASSVGDSLYYGYTFGSGTRLTVV.

In its sample, this clone was seen once. The rearrangement uses TRBV14 and TRBJ1-3, with D perhaps TRBD1 (6 bases). CDR1 and CDR2 (germline): SGHDN, FVKESK. V gave up 0 bases and J gave up 4 bases, with 10 bases separating them. The CDR3 extends over 15 amino acids. The CDR3 loop is CASSQERGLGNTIYF. DNA of the CDR3: TGTGCCAGCAGCCAAGAGCGGGGGCTCGGAAACACCATATATTTT. The complete variable domain, with remaining parts taken from reference TRBV14 and TRBJ1-3, reads EAGVTQFPSHSVIEKGQTVTLRCDPISGHDNLYWYRRVMGKEIKFLLHFVKESKQDESGMPNNRFLAERTGGTYSTLKVQPAELEDSGVYFCASSQERGLGNTIYFGEGSWLTVV.

This CDR3 is CASSEVRVTEAFF. The CDR3 DNA reads TGTGCCAGCAGTGAAGTCAGGGTCACTGAAGCTTTCTTT. The rearrangement uses TRBV6-1 and TRBJ1-1; TRBD1 might be the D (5 bases). In germline, CDR1 is MNHNS, CDR2 SASEGT. This CDR3 comprises 13 residues. V gave up 1 base and J gave up 4 bases, with 7 bases separating them.

Written as DNA, the CDR3 is TGCGCCAGCAGTCCGAACAGACCGAATAACTATGGCTACACCTTC. Amino acid sequence: CASSPNRPNNYGYTF. This chain joins TRBV23-1 and TRBJ1-2, with D unresolved. TRBV23-1 falls under the ORF class, with uncertain function. The CDR3 sequence is 15 residues long. Trimming shortened V by 4 bases and J by 1 base, and 13 bases separated the two germline ends.

The V gene is TRBV6-1, the J gene TRBJ1-5; 8 bases are shared with TRBD1. V dropped 3 bases and J dropped 6; count of bases not matched to a gene: 7. Germline V lookup: CDR1 MNHNS, CDR2 SASEGT. There are 15 residues in the CDR3. The CDR3 DNA follows: TGTGCCAGCAGTGAGCAGGGGGCTCTGGGTCAGCCCCAGCATTTT. This translates into CASSEQGALGQPQHF.

The V call is TRBV27, the J call TRBJ2-2, with D perhaps matching TRBD1 (5 bases). The CDR3 contains 14 residues. The V end was cut by 6 bases, the J end by 7 bases, with 15 bases between. Germline lookup yields CDR1 MNHEY and CDR2 SMNVEV (reference sequence). The CDR3 reads CASSTQGKGGELFF. In DNA, the CDR3 is TGTGCCAGCAGCACCCAGGGAAAGGGCGGGGAGCTGTTTTTT.

V usage is TRBV4-1 and J usage is TRBJ1-5; TRBD1 aligns across 11 bases. The CDR3 extends over 19 amino acids. Trimming took 4 bases from V and 0 from J; bases not matched to a gene: 11. CDR1 is MGHRA and CDR2 is YSYEKL in the germline V gene. CDR3 in DNA: TGCGCCAGCAGCCGTTCGGACAGGGGGCTACGGGGTAGCAATCAGCCCCAGCATTTT. This translates into CASSRSDRGLRGSNQPQHF.